Below, one TCR beta chain is given with its context. Its specificity is not known. The sample originates from a study of shared clonotypes between healthy human individuals. Study conclusions and caveats: The sharing of 4.5% to 5.5% of naive CD4 clonotypes was seen across several donors.

The CDR3 runs 16 residues. Trimming removed 3 bases from V and 0 bases from J, with 12 bases in between. Germline V lookup: CDR1 SGHVS, CDR2 FNYEAQ. Profiled with immunoSEQ multiplex PCR; TCRdb holds only in-frame clones, not every one. This sample carries 2.5 million or so clones, roughly 92% of them seen once, and the ten largest clones take roughly 0.14%. Source material: naive CD4+ T cells sorted from blood. Subset reported: CD45RA+ positively selected. The chain combines TRBV7-6 with TRBJ2-1; D gene uncertain. The TCR was taken from a man aged 18 to 29 in good health. This CDR3 is CASSLDGAGSYNEQFF. The CDR3 region has the DNA TGTGCCAGCAGCTTGGATGGCGCCGGCTCCTACAATGAGCAGTTCTTC.